This T cell receptor (beta chain) was captured in a study of blood T cell repertoires in COVID-19. Study context: Sources were T cells, B-cell-depleted T cells, or PBMCs; the material itself was cDNA or gDNA.

Germline V lookup: CDR1 KGHSH, CDR2 LQKENI. The length of the CDR3 is 14 residues. Trimming left V 1 base short and J 5 bases short, with 9 bases between. Sequencing was performed with immunoSEQ multiplex PCR; in TCRdb, only in-frame clones are kept and a portion is missing. Seen here are about 240,000 clones, more than 75% observed once, and the top ten hold 12%. The sequenced sample was peripheral blood. The V call is TRBV18, the J call TRBJ2-1, with D possibly TRBD2 on 6 matching bases. The clonotype originates from a man older than 75 with acute or convalescent COVID-19. The CDR3 loop is CASSPRSGDNEQFF. The CDR3 DNA sequence: TGTGCCAGCTCACCACGCTCGGGGGACAATGAGCAGTTCTTC.